This is a list of T cell receptor beta chains from one sample in a study of Graves' ophthalmopathy and Graves' hyperthyroidism. TCRdb recomputed calls from the multiplex PCR reads with MiXCR, one row per CDR3 protein. In the table there are a few hundred thousand distinct CDR3 sequences, approximately 35% of which are singletons. The specimen was peripheral blood or thyroid tissue (not recorded which). The receptors derive from an adult man with Graves' hyperthyroidism. The CDR3 runs from the conserved cysteine through the conserved F or W. D genes are given only for firm matches. Size is omitted from some rows. Given values are once, few, many or a class for expanded clones.

- - TRBJ2-7 TRBV10-3 CAISESAKDGYEQYF TGTGCCATCAGTGAGTCTGCCAAGGATGGCTACGAGCAGTACTTC
many - TRBJ1-1 TRBV6-4 CASSDGVEAFF TGTGCCAGCAGTGACGGGGTTGAAGCTTTCTTT
few - TRBJ2-7 TRBV7-8 CASSLQGDSYEQYF TGTGCCAGCAGTTTACAGGGAGACTCCTACGAGCAGTACTTC
many TRBD1 TRBJ2-5 TRBV7-2 CASSLVPTGTGKETQYF TGTGCCAGCAGCTTAGTTCCCACCGGGACAGGGAAAGAGACCCAGTACTTC
- - TRBJ1-5 TRBV24-1 CATSGGVYQPQHF TGTGCCACCAGTGGCGGAGTTTACCAGCCCCAGCATTTT
many - TRBJ2-2 TRBV24-1 CATRGPSGELFF TGTGCCACCAGGGGACCTAGCGGGGAGCTGTTTTTT
- - TRBJ1-6 TRBV7-4 CASSPVGGSSPLHF TGTGCCAGCAGCCCGGTCGGGGGTAGTTCACCCCTCCACTTT
- - TRBJ1-5 TRBV10-3 CAISEVRDAGNQPQHF TGTGCCATCAGTGAAGTCCGGGACGCAGGCAATCAGCCCCAGCATTTT
- - TRBJ1-2 TRBV10-3 CASSALQNYGYTF TGTGCCAGCAGTGCGCTACAGAACTATGGCTACACCTTC
- TRBD1 TRBJ1-5 TRBV7-9 CASGLRPGTASNQPQHF TGTGCCAGCGGGCTTCGTCCCGGGACAGCGAGCAATCAGCCCCAGCATTTT
many TRBD1 TRBJ1-2 TRBV12-3/TRBV12-4 CASSVLEGAGYTF TGTGCCAGCAGTGTACTTGAGGGGGCTGGCTACACCTTC
few - TRBJ2-5 TRBV6-6 CASSYSAVQETQYF TGTGCCAGCAGTTACTCCGCGGTCCAAGAGACCCAGTACTTC
- - TRBJ1-2 TRBV20-1 CSARGRERDNYGYTF TGCAGTGCCAGGGGTAGGGAACGTGATAACTATGGCTACACCTTC
many - TRBJ1-6 TRBV20-1 CSARITGDNSPLHF TGCAGTGCTAGAATAACAGGAGATAATTCACCCCTCCACTTT
- - TRBJ2-7 TRBV20-1 CSASLDTEQYF TGCAGTGCTTCCCTAGACACTGAGCAGTACTTC
many - TRBJ1-2 TRBV27 CASSLAGTHNYGYTF TGTGCCAGCAGTTTAGCCGGGACACATAACTATGGCTACACCTTC
- - TRBJ1-4 TRBV6-6 CASSYSMGGFNEKLFF TGTGCCAGCAGTTACTCGATGGGGGGGTTTAATGAAAAACTGTTTTTT
many TRBD1 TRBJ1-1 TRBV5-1 CASSLETGGRAFF TGCGCCAGCAGCTTGGAAACAGGGGGCCGGGCTTTCTTT
few - TRBJ2-3 TRBV20-1 CSARTGGYTDTQYF TGCAGTGCTAGGACCGGGGGATACACAGATACGCAGTATTTT
many - TRBJ1-5 TRBV19 CASSIRGYNQPQHF TGTGCCAGTAGTATCCGGGGCTACAATCAGCCCCAGCATTTT
- TRBD1 TRBJ1-2 TRBV20-1 CSAPSPGQGPDGYTF TGCAGTGCACCATCACCGGGACAGGGGCCCGATGGCTACACCTTC
- TRBD2 TRBJ2-7 TRBV20-1 CSATGLAGAEQYF TGCAGTGCCACGGGACTAGCGGGAGCCGAGCAGTACTTC
many - TRBJ1-2 TRBV10-2 CASSGETFNYGYTF TGCGCCAGCAGTGGGGAAACATTTAACTATGGCTACACCTTC
once - TRBJ1-5 TRBV25-1 CASSEGGHQPQHF TGTGCCAGCAGTGAAGGGGGGCATCAGCCCCAGCATTTT
many - TRBJ1-1 TRBV2 CASSGPTGWRNTEAFF TGTGCCAGCAGTGGACCCACAGGGTGGAGGAACACTGAAGCTTTCTTT
many - TRBJ2-5 TRBV2 CASSDEIQETQYF TGTGCCAGCAGTGACGAGATCCAAGAGACCCAGTACTTC
many - TRBJ2-3 TRBV20-1 CSARDSGSTDTQYF TGCAGTGCTAGAGATTCGGGCAGCACAGATACGCAGTATTTT
many - TRBJ2-7 TRBV29-1 CSGATWTESYEQYF TGCAGCGGGGCGACCTGGACAGAATCCTACGAGCAGTACTTC
- - TRBJ2-6 TRBV2 CARGWQGSSGANVLTF TGTGCCAGGGGTTGGCAGGGCAGCTCTGGGGCCAACGTCCTGACTTTC
few - TRBJ1-1 TRBV6-5 CASSSPDVNTEAFF TGTGCCAGCAGTTCCCCGGACGTGAACACTGAAGCTTTCTTT
few - TRBJ1-1 TRBV3-1 CASSPEMNTEAFF TGTGCCAGCAGCCCAGAAATGAACACTGAAGCTTTCTTT
many - TRBJ1-5 TRBV6-6 CASSGVHSNQPQHF TGTGCCAGCAGTGGGGTGCATAGCAATCAGCCCCAGCATTTT
many TRBD1 TRBJ1-2 TRBV7-9 CASSLGATGLDGYTF TGTGCCAGCAGCTTAGGGGCGACAGGGCTGGATGGCTACACCTTC
few TRBD2 TRBJ2-5 TRBV12-3/TRBV12-4 CASSPRRTSGGEETQYF TGTGCCAGCAGCCCCCGAAGGACTAGCGGGGGGGAAGAGACCCAGTACTTC
- - TRBJ2-7 TRBV29-1 CSYTGFGEQYF TGCAGCTACACAGGGTTCGGGGAGCAGTACTTC
many - TRBJ2-2 TRBV7-3 CASSLMGGHTGELFF TGTGCCAGCAGCTTAATGGGGGGGCACACCGGGGAGCTGTTTTTT
- - TRBJ1-1 TRBV5-6 CASSLAGADRTEAFF TGTGCCAGCAGCTTGGCGGGGGCCGATAGGACTGAAGCTTTCTTT
- TRBD2 TRBJ2-2 TRBV10-3 CASRQAGGFTSSNTGELFF TGTGCCAGCAGGCAAGCGGGAGGGTTTACTAGTTCGAACACCGGGGAGCTGTTTTTT
once - TRBJ1-2 TRBV5-1 CASSLAPLGGYTF TGCGCCAGCAGCTTGGCCCCGTTGGGTGGCTACACCTTC
many - TRBJ2-7 TRBV10-3 CAISDIRQGGSYEQYF TGTGCCATCAGTGACATACGGCAGGGCGGTTCCTACGAGCAGTACTTC
many - TRBJ1-5 TRBV2 CASSPAGQPQHF TGTGCCAGCAGCCCCGCAGGACAGCCCCAGCATTTT
many - TRBJ1-1 TRBV2 CASKPGGTEAFF TGTGCCAGCAAACCGGGGGGCACTGAAGCTTTCTTT
many - TRBJ1-1 TRBV20-1 CSAREHTEAFF TGCAGTGCTAGGGAGCATACTGAAGCTTTCTTT
many - TRBJ1-4 TRBV12-3/TRBV12-4 CASSLRTSELFF TGTGCCAGCAGTTTAAGGACCTCCGAACTGTTTTTT
few TRBD2 TRBJ2-5 TRBV6-1 CASSSSGAQETQYF TGTGCCAGCAGCTCTAGCGGGGCCCAAGAGACCCAGTACTTC